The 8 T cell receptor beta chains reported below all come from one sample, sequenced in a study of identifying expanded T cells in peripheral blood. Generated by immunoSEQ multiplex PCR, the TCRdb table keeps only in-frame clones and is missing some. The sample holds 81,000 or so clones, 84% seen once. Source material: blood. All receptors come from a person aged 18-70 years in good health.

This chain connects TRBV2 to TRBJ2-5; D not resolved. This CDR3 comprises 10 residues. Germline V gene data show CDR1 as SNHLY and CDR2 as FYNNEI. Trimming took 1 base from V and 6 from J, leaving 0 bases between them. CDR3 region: CASSEETQYF. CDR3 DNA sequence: TGTGCCAGCAGTGAAGAGACCCAGTACTTC.

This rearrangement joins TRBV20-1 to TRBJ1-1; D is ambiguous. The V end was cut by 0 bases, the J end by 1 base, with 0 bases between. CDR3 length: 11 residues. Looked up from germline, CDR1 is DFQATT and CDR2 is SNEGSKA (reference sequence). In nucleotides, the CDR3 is TGCAGTGCTAGAGAGAACACTGAAGCTTTCTTT. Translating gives CSARENTEAFF.

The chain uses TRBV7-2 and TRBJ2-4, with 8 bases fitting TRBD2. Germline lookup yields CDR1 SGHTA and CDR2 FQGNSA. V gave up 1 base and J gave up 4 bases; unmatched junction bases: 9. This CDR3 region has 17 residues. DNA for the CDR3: TGTGCCAGCAGCTTAGATGGATCCAGCGGGAGTAAAAACATTCAGTACTTC. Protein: CASSLDGSSGSKNIQYF.

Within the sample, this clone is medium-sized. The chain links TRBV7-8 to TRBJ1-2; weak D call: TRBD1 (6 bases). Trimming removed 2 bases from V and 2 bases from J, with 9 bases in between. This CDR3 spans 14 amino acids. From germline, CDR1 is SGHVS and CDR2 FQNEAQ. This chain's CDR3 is CASSLIQGNYGYTF. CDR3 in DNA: TGTGCCAGCAGCTTAATACAGGGAAACTATGGCTACACCTTC.

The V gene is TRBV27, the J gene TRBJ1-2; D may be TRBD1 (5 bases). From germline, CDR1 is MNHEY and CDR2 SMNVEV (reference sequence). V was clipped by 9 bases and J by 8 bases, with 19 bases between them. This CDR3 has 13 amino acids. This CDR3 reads CASGTGLARGYTF. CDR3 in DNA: TGTGCCAGTGGGACGGGACTGGCTCGGGGCTACACCTTC.

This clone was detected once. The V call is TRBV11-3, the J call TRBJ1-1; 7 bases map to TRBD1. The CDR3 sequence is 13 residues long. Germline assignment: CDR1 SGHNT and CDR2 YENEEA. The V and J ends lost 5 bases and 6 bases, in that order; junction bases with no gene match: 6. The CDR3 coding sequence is TGTGCCAGCAGCCCAGGGGGGAGAGCTGAAGCTTTCTTT. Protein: CASSPGGRAEAFF.

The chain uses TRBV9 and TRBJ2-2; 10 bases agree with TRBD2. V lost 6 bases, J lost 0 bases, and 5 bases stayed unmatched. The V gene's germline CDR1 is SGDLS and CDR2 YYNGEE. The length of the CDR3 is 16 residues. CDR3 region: CASMQAGGPNTGELFF. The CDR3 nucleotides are TGTGCCAGCATGCAAGCGGGAGGGCCGAACACCGGGGAGCTGTTTTTT.

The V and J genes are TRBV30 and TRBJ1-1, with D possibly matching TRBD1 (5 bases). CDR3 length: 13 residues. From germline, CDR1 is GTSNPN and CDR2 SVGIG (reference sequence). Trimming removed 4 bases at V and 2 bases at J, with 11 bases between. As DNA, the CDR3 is TGTGCCTGGACCCCGGGACTTAACACTGAAGCTTTCTTT. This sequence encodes CAWTPGLNTEAFF.